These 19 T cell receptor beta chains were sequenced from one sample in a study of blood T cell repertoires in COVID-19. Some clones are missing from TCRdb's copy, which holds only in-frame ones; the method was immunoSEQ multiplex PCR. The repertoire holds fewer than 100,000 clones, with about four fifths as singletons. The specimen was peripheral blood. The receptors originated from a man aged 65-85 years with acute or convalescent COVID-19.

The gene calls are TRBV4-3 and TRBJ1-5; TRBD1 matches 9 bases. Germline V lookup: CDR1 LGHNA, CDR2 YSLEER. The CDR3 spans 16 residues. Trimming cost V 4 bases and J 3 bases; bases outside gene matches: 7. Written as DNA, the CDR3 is TGCGCCAGCAGCCTCCGATGGGACAGGGTCAATCAGCCCCAGCATTTT. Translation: CASSLRWDRVNQPQHF.

For the CDR3, the DNA is TGCGCCAGCAGCTTGGGCGGATCCGGGACTTTCTCCTACGAGCAGTACTTC. It codes for CASSLGGSGTFSYEQYF. V gene TRBV5-1 combines with J gene TRBJ2-7, with D perhaps matching TRBD2 (6 bases). The CDR3 spans 17 residues. The V gene lost 0 bases and the J gene lost 0 bases, with 16 bases spanning the gap. The germline gives CDR1 SGHRS, CDR2 YFSETQ.

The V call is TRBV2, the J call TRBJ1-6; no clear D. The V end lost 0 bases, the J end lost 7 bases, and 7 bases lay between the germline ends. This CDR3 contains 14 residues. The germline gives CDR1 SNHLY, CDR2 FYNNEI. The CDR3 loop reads CASSEATGNSPLHF. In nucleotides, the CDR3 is TGTGCCAGCAGTGAAGCGACGGGGAATTCACCCCTCCACTTT.

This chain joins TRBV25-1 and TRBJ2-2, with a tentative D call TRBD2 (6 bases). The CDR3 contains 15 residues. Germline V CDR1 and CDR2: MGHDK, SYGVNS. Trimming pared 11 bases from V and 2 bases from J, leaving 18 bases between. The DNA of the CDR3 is TGTGCCGCATCACACGGGACTGCTAACACCGGGGAGCTGTTTTTT. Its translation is CAASHGTANTGELFF.

In nucleotides, the CDR3 is TGTGCCAGTAGTACCCCATGGCGACAGGATTCGGTCTATGGCTACACCTTC. Encoded protein: CASSTPWRQDSVYGYTF. The rearrangement links TRBV19 to TRBJ1-2; tentatively, D is TRBD1 (6 bases). The germline V gene has CDR1 LNHDA and CDR2 SQIVND (reference sequence). V shed 4 bases and J shed 4 bases, with 22 bases lying between them. The CDR3 sequence is 17 residues long.

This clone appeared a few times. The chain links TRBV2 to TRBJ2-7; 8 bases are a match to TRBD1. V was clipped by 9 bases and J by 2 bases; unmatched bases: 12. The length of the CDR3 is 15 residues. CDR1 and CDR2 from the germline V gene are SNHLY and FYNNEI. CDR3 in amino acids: CASRLGQDIAYEQYF. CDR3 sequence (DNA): TGTGCCAGTAGACTGGGACAGGATATCGCCTACGAGCAGTACTTC.

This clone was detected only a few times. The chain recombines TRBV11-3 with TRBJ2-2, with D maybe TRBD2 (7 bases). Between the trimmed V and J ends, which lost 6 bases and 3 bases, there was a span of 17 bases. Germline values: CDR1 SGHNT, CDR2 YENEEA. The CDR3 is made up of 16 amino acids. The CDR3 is CASSDRTAGHTGELFF. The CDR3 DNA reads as TGTGCCAGCAGTGATCGGACAGCGGGACACACCGGGGAGCTGTTTTTT.

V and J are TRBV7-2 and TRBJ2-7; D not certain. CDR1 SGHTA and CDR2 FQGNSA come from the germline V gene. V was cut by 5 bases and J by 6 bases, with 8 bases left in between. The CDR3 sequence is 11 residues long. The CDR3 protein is CASSLYGEQYF. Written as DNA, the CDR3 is TGTGCCAGCAGCCTCTACGGCGAGCAGTACTTC.

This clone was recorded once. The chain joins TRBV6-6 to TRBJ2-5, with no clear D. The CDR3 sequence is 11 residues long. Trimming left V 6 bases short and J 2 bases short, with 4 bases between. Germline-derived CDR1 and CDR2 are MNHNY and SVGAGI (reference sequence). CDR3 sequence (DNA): TGTGCCAGCAGCCCGCAAGAGACCCAGTACTTC. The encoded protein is CASSPQETQYF.

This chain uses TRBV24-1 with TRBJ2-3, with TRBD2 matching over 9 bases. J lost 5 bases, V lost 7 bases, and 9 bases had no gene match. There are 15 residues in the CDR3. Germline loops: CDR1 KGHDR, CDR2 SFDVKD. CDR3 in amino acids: CATSRGGRGGDTQYF. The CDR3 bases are TGTGCCACCAGCCGTGGCGGGAGGGGGGGAGATACGCAGTATTTT.

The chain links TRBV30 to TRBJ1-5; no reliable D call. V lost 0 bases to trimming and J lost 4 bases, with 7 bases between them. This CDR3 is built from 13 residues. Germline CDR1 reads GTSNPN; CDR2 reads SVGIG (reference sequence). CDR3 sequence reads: CAWSVRVNQPQHF. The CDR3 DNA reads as TGTGCCTGGAGTGTTCGGGTTAATCAGCCCCAGCATTTT.

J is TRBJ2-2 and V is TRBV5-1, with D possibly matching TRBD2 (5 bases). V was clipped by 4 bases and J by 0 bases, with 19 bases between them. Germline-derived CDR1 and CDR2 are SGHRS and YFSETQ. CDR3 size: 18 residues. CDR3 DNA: TGCGCCAGCAGCAACACCCAAGGTGGCGGGCCGAACACCGGGGAGCTGTTTTTT. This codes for CASSNTQGGGPNTGELFF.

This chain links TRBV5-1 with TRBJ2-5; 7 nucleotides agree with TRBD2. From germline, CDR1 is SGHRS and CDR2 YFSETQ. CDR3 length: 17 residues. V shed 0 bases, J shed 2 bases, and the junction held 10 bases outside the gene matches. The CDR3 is CASSLALDGGIQETQYF. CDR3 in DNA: TGCGCCAGCAGCTTGGCCCTCGACGGGGGGATACAAGAGACCCAGTACTTC.

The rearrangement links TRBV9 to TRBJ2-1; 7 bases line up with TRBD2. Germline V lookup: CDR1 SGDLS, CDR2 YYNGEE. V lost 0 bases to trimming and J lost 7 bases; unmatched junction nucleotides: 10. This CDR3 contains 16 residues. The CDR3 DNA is TGTGCCAGCAGCGTAGGGGCGGGAGTCTCGGGGAATGAGCAGTTCTTC. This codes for CASSVGAGVSGNEQFF.

For the CDR3, the DNA is TGTGCCAGCAGGACAGGGGCTGGAAACACCATATATTTT. Its protein is CASRTGAGNTIYF. The chain joins TRBV6-5 to TRBJ1-3; TRBD1 matches at 8 bases. CDR1 MNHEY and CDR2 SVGAGI come from the germline V gene. This CDR3 region has 13 residues. Trimming removed 6 bases from V and 2 bases from J; junction bases left unmatched: 0.

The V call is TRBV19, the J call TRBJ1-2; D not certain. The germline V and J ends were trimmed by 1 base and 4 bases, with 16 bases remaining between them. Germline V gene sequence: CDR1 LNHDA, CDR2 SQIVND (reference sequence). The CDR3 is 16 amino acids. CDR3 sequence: CASSIVSGGASYGYTF. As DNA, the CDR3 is TGTGCCAGTAGTATAGTCTCCGGCGGAGCCTCCTATGGCTACACCTTC.

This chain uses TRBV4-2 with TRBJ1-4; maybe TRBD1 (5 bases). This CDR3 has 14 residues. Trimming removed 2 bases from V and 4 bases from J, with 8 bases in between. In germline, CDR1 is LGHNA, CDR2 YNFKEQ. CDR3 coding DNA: TGTGCCAGCAGCCAAAACGGGGGTAATGAAAAACTGTTTTTT. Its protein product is CASSQNGGNEKLFF.

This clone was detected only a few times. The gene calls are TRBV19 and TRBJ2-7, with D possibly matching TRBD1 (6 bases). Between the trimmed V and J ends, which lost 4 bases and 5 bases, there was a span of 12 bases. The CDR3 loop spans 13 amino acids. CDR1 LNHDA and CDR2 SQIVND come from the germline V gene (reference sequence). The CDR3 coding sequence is TGTGCCAGTAGTAGGAGCAGGGGCGACGAGCAGTACTTC. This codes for CASSRSRGDEQYF.

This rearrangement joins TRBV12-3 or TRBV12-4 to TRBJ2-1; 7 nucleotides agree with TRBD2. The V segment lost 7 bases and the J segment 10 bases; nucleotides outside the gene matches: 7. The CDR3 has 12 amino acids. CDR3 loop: CASNRGSEEQFF. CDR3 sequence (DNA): TGTGCCAGCAACCGCGGGAGCGAGGAGCAGTTCTTC.